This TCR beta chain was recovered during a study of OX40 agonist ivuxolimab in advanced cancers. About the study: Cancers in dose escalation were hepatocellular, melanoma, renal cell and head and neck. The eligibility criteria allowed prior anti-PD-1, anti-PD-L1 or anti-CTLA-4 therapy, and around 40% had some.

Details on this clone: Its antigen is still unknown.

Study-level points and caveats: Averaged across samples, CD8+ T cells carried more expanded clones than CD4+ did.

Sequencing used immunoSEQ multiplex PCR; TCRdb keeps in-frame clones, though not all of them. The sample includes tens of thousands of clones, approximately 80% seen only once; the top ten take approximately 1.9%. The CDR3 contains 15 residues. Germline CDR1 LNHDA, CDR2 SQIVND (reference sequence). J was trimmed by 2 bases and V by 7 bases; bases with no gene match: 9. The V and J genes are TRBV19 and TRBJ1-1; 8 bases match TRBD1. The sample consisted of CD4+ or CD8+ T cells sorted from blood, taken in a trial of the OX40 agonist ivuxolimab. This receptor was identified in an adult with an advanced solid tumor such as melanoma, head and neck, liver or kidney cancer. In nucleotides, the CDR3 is TGTGCCAGTAACCAGCGGGACAGGAGTAACACTGAAGCTTTCTTT. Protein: CASNQRDRSNTEAFF. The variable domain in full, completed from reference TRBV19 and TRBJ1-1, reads DGGITQSPKYLFRKEGQNVTLSCEQNLNHDAMYWYRQDPGQGLRLIYYSQIVNDFQKGDIAEGYSVSREKKESFPLTVTSAQKNPTAFYLCASNQRDRSNTEAFFGQGTRLTVV.